The rows below give T cell receptor beta chains drawn from one sample of a study of blood T cell repertoires in COVID-19. Data came from immunoSEQ multiplex PCR; TCRdb stores just in-frame clones and leaves some out. Among 90,000 to 140,000 clones listed, 81% were seen once. What was sequenced was peripheral blood. These receptors came from a man of 80 years or more with acute or convalescent COVID-19. Both conserved end residues are part of each CDR3. The D gene is left open where the match is weak. Clone size is given for some rows only: seen once, a few or many times, or a class if the clone is expanded.

length	J	D	V	size	CDR3	DNA
15	TRBJ2-2	-	TRBV5-1	-	CASSWQGGDTGELFF	TGCGCCAGCAGCTGGCAGGGGGGCGATACCGGGGAGCTGTTTTTT
13	TRBJ2-7	TRBD1	TRBV18	-	CASSPSQGNEQYF	TGTGCCAGCTCACCTTCACAGGGGAACGAGCAGTACTTC
15	TRBJ1-1	TRBD1	TRBV5-1	-	CASSLGQGVGTEAFF	TGCGCCAGCAGCTTGGGACAGGGTGTTGGTACTGAAGCTTTCTTT
16	TRBJ2-2	-	TRBV11-2	-	CASSSPWLPVAGELFF	TGTGCCAGCAGCTCGCCATGGCTCCCCGTGGCCGGGGAGCTGTTTTTT
16	TRBJ1-2	-	TRBV6-1	-	CASSEGPRSIAYGYTF	TGTGCCAGCAGTGAAGGGCCCCGGAGCATCGCCTATGGCTACACCTTC
16	TRBJ1-5	-	TRBV2	-	CASSDSQGSSNQPQHF	TGTGCCAGCAGTGACAGTCAGGGATCTAGCAATCAGCCCCAGCATTTT
15	TRBJ2-3	-	TRBV30	-	CAWSVVTGEADTQYF	TGTGCCTGGAGTGTCGTCACAGGCGAAGCAGATACGCAGTATTTT
13	TRBJ1-6	-	TRBV27	-	CASSFMGNSPLHF	TGTGCCAGCAGTTTCATGGGCAATTCACCCCTCCACTTT
14	TRBJ2-7	-	TRBV5-1	-	CASSFGADSYEQYF	TGCGCCAGCAGCTTTGGGGCGGATTCCTACGAGCAGTACTTC
13	TRBJ2-1	-	TRBV5-4	-	CASSLAPYNEQFF	TGTGCCAGCAGCTTGGCCCCTTACAATGAGCAGTTCTTC
12	TRBJ1-5	-	TRBV19	few	CASSKTGQPQHF	TGTGCCAGTAGTAAGACAGGTCAGCCCCAGCATTTT
17	TRBJ2-3	TRBD2	TRBV5-1	-	CASSLGLAGRGRDTQYF	TGCGCCAGCAGCTTGGGACTAGCGGGGAGGGGCCGGGATACGCAGTATTTT
14	TRBJ2-7	-	TRBV27	-	CASSLSSHSYEQYF	TGTGCCAGCAGTTTATCTAGCCACTCCTACGAGCAGTACTTC
14	TRBJ1-2	TRBD1	TRBV7-2	few	CASSLETGIYGYTF	TGTGCCAGCAGCTTAGAGACAGGGATCTATGGCTACACCTTC
12	TRBJ1-2	-	TRBV30	-	CAWRDPGGGYTF	TGTGCCTGGAGAGACCCCGGAGGGGGCTACACCTTC
13	TRBJ2-5	-	TRBV4-1	-	CASSRTGLETQYF	TGCGCCAGCAGCCGAACAGGGTTGGAGACCCAGTACTTC
17	TRBJ1-3	-	TRBV7-9	few	CASSLARGIDSGNTIYF	TGTGCCAGCAGCTTAGCGCGGGGGATAGACTCTGGAAACACCATATATTTT
15	TRBJ2-1	-	TRBV7-8	few	CASSLALANYNEQFF	TGTGCCAGCAGCTTAGCGCTAGCAAACTACAATGAGCAGTTCTTC
15	TRBJ1-6	TRBD1	TRBV28	-	CASTMTGVRDSPLHF	TGTGCCAGCACCATGACAGGGGTACGGGATTCACCCCTCCACTTT
15	TRBJ2-5	TRBD1	TRBV5-1	-	CASSLQGTEGETQYF	TGCGCCAGCAGCTTGCAAGGGACAGAGGGAGAGACCCAGTACTTC
16	TRBJ1-1	-	TRBV28	few	CASRTDRYTLNTEAFF	TGTGCCAGCAGGACCGACAGATACACTTTGAACACTGAAGCTTTCTTT
17	TRBJ1-5	-	TRBV10-3	-	CAISGGQSGYSNQPQHF	TGTGCCATCAGTGGTGGCCAAAGCGGGTATAGCAATCAGCCCCAGCATTTT
14	TRBJ1-5	-	TRBV28	few	CASRGGYSNQPQHF	TGTGCCAGCAGGGGGGGTTATAGCAATCAGCCCCAGCATTTT
14	TRBJ2-7	TRBD2	TRBV3-1/TRBV3-2	-	CASSHRTGGSEQYF	TGTGCCAGCAGCCATAGGACGGGGGGGAGCGAGCAGTACTTC
12	TRBJ2-7	TRBD1	TRBV28	-	CASGTGIYEQYF	TGTGCCAGCGGGACAGGGATCTACGAGCAGTACTTC
15	TRBJ1-2	TRBD1	TRBV27	-	CASSSAGTGNYGYTF	TGTGCCAGCAGTTCCGCCGGGACAGGGAACTATGGCTACACCTTC
15	TRBJ1-3	-	TRBV7-2	-	CASSPDRYSGNTIYF	TGTGCCAGCAGCCCTGACAGATACTCTGGAAACACCATATATTTT
13	TRBJ1-2	TRBD1	TRBV28	-	CASRYQGADGYTF	TGTGCCAGCAGATACCAGGGGGCAGACGGCTACACCTTC
21	TRBJ2-7	TRBD2	TRBV19	once	CASSRTGVAGGTLGTPYEQYF	TGTGCCAGTAGTCGGACGGGGGTAGCGGGAGGGACTCTCGGAACTCCCTACGAGCAGTACTTC
13	TRBJ1-2	TRBD1	TRBV5-6	medium-sized	CASRKTGDYGYTF	TGTGCCAGCAGGAAGACAGGGGACTATGGCTACACCTTC
16	TRBJ2-3	-	TRBV21-1	few	CASSKRGVGSTDTQYF	TGTGCCAGCAGCAAACGCGGGGTGGGGAGCACAGATACGCAGTATTTT
12	TRBJ2-7	-	TRBV18	-	CASSPSSYEQYF	TGTGCCAGCTCACCGAGCTCCTACGAGCAGTACTTC
11	TRBJ2-1	TRBD1	TRBV28	once	CASGRDRVAFF	TGTGCCAGCGGAAGGGACAGGGTGGCGTTCTTC
13	TRBJ2-2	-	TRBV28	-	CASSHTNTGELFF	TGTGCCAGCAGCCATACTAACACCGGGGAGCTGTTTTTT
20	TRBJ2-1	TRBD2	TRBV5-1	-	CASSPLPLAGGSLDGDEQFF	TGCGCCAGCAGCCCACTCCCACTAGCGGGAGGGTCATTAGATGGTGATGAGCAGTTCTTC
16	TRBJ1-5	TRBD1	TRBV28	-	CASSIRQGAYNQPQHF	TGTGCCAGCAGTATCCGACAGGGGGCATACAATCAGCCCCAGCATTTT
17	TRBJ1-3	-	TRBV19	-	CASSIIETGRSGNTIYF	TGTGCCAGTAGTATAATTGAGACAGGACGCTCTGGAAACACCATATATTTT
14	TRBJ2-7	-	TRBV6-4	-	CASRRDSSSYEQYF	TGTGCCAGCAGGCGGGACAGTAGCTCCTACGAGCAGTACTTC
16	TRBJ1-1	TRBD1	TRBV7-9	-	CASSPPGQGKNTEAFF	TGTGCCAGCAGCCCGCCCGGACAGGGAAAGAACACTGAAGCTTTCTTT
13	TRBJ1-1	-	TRBV6-4	few	CASSLNRVTEAFF	TGTGCCAGCAGTTTAAACAGGGTGACTGAAGCTTTCTTT
13	TRBJ1-5	-	TRBV6-5	-	CASSYRGNQPQHF	TGTGCCAGCAGTTACAGGGGGAATCAGCCCCAGCATTTT
15	TRBJ2-2	-	TRBV5-4	once	CASSIRQADTGELFF	TGTGCCAGCAGCATAAGACAGGCGGACACCGGGGAGCTGTTTTTT
18	TRBJ2-3	TRBD2	TRBV5-1	-	CASRAGLANQIRTDTQYF	TGCGCCAGCAGGGCGGGACTAGCAAACCAAATAAGAACAGATACGCAGTATTTT
14	TRBJ2-7	-	TRBV5-1	-	CASSFQGSTYEQYF	TGCGCCAGCAGCTTCCAGGGTTCTACCTACGAGCAGTACTTC
14	TRBJ2-7	-	TRBV5-1	once	CASSPSWSNYEQYF	TGCGCCAGCAGCCCGAGCTGGAGTAACTACGAGCAGTACTTC
16	TRBJ2-3	TRBD1	TRBV4-1	-	CASSHSGTGGTDTQYF	TGCGCCAGCAGCCACTCCGGGACAGGGGGCACAGATACGCAGTATTTT
14	TRBJ1-6	-	TRBV3-1/TRBV3-2	-	CASSPVRERSPLHF	TGTGCCAGCAGCCCCGTTCGGGAACGTTCACCCCTCCACTTT
16	TRBJ2-1	-	TRBV15	-	CATSGDLAKAYNEQFF	TGTGCCACCAGCGGAGATCTAGCGAAGGCCTACAATGAGCAGTTCTTC
15	TRBJ2-7	TRBD1	TRBV2	-	CASRVQGASSYEQYF	TGTGCCAGCAGAGTACAGGGGGCTAGCTCCTACGAGCAGTACTTC
14	TRBJ1-1	-	TRBV18	once	CASSPSFSGAEAFF	TGTGCCAGCTCACCATCATTTTCGGGTGCTGAAGCTTTCTTT
18	TRBJ2-1	TRBD2	TRBV5-1	few	CASSPLEWTSGAYNEQFF	TGCGCCAGCAGCCCTTTAGAATGGACTAGCGGTGCCTACAATGAGCAGTTCTTC